This T cell receptor (beta chain) was profiled in a study of graft-versus-host responses after intestinal transplantation. Study-wide points: In recipient marrow, GvH clones were found, and some appeared first in ileum or blood.

Generated by immunoSEQ multiplex PCR, the TCRdb table keeps only in-frame clones and is missing some. The sample lists 65,000 to 100,000 clones, roughly 90% occurring once. In regard to this clone: Antigen: not known.

The germline gives CDR1 SEHNR, CDR2 FQNEAQ (reference sequence). J lost 1 base, V lost 5 bases, and 5 bases had no gene match. The CDR3 consists of 15 residues. The V call is TRBV7-9, the J call TRBJ2-7; 10 nucleotides match TRBD1. This receptor was taken from a human donor who was the organ donor for an intestinal transplant. Source: unstimulated CD8+ T cells sorted from spleen or lymph node cells, taken before transplant. The CDR3 DNA is TGTGCCAGCAGCCAGGGACAGGGGAGATCCTACGAGCAGTACTTC. Protein sequence: CASSQGQGRSYEQYF.